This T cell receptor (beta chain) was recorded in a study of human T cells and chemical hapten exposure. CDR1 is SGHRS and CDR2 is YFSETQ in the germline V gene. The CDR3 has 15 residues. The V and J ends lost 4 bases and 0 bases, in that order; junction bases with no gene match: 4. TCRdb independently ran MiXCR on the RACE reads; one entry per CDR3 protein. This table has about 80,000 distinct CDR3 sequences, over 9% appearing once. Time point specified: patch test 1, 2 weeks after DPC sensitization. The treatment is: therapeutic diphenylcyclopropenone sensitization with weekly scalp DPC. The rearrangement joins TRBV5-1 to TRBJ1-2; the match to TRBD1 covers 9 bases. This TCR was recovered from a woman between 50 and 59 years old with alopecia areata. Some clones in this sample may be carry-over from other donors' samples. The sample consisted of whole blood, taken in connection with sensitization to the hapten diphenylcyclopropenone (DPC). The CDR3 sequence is CASSPRTGANYGYTF. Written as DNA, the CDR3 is TGCGCCAGCAGCCCGCGGACAGGGGCTAACTATGGCTACACCTTC.